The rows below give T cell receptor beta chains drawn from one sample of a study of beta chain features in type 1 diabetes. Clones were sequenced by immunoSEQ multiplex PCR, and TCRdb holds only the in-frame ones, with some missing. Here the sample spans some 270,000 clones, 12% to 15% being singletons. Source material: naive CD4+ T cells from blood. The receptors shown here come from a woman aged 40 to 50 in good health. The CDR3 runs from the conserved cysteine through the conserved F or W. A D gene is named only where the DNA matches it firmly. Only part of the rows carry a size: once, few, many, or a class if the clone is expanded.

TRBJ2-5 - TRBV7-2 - TGTGCCAGCAGCTTGGGCACTAGAACGTTCCCGTCGGAGACCCAGTACTTC CASSLGTRTFPSETQYF
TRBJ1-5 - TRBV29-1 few TGCAGCGTTGAGGTCGCAGGTGGATTGGAGCCCCAGCATTTT CSVEVAGGLEPQHF
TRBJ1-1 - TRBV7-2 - TGTGCAAGCAGCTTCCGTGCCGCGAAAGCCATATTT CASSFRAAKAIF
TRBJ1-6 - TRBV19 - TGTGCCAGTAACGACTTGCCTGGGTCACCCCTCCACTTT CASNDLPGSPLHF
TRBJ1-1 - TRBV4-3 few TGCGCCAGCAGCCAAGACAATCACGGGAGAGCTTTCTTT CASSQDNHGRAFF
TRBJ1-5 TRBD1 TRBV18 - TGTGCCAGCTCACCAGGACAGGGGCGTTATCAGCCCCAGCATTTT CASSPGQGRYQPQHF
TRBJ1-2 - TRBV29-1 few TGCAGCGTCCCGACTCACGACTATGGCTACACCTTC CSVPTHDYGYTF
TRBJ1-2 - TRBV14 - TGTGTCGAGCAGAGGGTCGGGACACCCTTGGAAAACTATGGCTACACCTTC CVEQRVGTPLENYGYTF
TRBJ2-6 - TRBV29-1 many TGCAGCGTTGGAATTCTGGGAGCCGGGGCCAACGTCCTGACTTTC CSVGILGAGANVLTF
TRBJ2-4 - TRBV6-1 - TGTGCCAGCAGTGGCCTACCCTCCGGGGTAGCCAAAAACATTCAGTACTTC CASSGLPSGVAKNIQYF
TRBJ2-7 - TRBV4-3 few TGCGCCAGCAGCCAAGATCGGAGCGCGGTCTACGAGCAGTACTTC CASSQDRSAVYEQYF
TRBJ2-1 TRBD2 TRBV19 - TGTGCCAGTAGTATTACTAGCGGGGGCCTGAGCTCCTACAATGAGCAGTTCTTC CASSITSGGLSSYNEQFF
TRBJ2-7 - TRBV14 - TGTGCCAGCAGCCAAGATGAACTAGCCTACTCCTACGAGCAGTACTTC CASSQDELAYSYEQYF
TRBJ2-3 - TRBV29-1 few TGCAGCGTTGCCTTCGGGGTTGGGGCAGATACGCAGTATTTT CSVAFGVGADTQYF
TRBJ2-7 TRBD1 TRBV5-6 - TGTGCCAGCAGCTCAACCGGACAGGGCTACGAGCAGTACTTC CASSSTGQGYEQYF
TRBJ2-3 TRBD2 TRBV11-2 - TGTGCCAGCAGACCTTATGTGGGGGGGATCACAGATACGCAGTATTTT CASRPYVGGITDTQYF
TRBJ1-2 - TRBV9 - TGTGCCAGCAGCTCCAACATCGGGAACTATGGCTACACCTTC CASSSNIGNYGYTF
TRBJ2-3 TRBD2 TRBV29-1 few TGCAGCGCGGGGGGGCGCAGCACAGATACGCAGTATTTT CSAGGRSTDTQYF
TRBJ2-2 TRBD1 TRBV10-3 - TGTGCCATCAGCAAAGGACAGGGGACCGGGGAGCTGTTTTTT CAISKGQGTGELFF
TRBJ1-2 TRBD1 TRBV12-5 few TGTGCTAGTGGTTTGGGACAGGGGGCGGTTGTAGGCTACACCTTC CASGLGQGAVVGYTF
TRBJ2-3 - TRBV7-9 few TGTGCCAGCAGCTTTCCTCCCGGGGGGCCGGATACGCAGTATTTT CASSFPPGGPDTQYF
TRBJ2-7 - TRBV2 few TGTGCCAGCAGTGAAGGGCAGGGAAGCGAGCAGTACTTC CASSEGQGSEQYF
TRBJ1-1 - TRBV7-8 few TGTGCCAGCAGCGTCCAAGAGGTGGTAGGAGCTTTCTTT CASSVQEVVGAFF
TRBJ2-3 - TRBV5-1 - TGCGCCAGCAGCCCTGAGTCAGATACGCAGTATTTT CASSPESDTQYF
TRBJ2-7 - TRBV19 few TGTGCCAGTAGTATAGGGCGGCAGACCTACGAGCAGTACTTC CASSIGRQTYEQYF
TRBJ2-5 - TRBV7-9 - TGTGCCAGCACCTATTCGGGGATAAACCAAGAGACCCAGTACTTC CASTYSGINQETQYF
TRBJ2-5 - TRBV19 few TGTGCCAGTAGTATCGAGCGGAAAGAGACCCAGTACTTC CASSIERKETQYF
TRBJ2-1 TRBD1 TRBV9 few TGTGCCAGCAGCGGGTCGACAGGGGCCCATTTCTTC CASSGSTGAHFF
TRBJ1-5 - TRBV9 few TGTGCCAGCAGCGTAGAGGGAGGGGGCAATCAGCCCCAGCATTTT CASSVEGGGNQPQHF
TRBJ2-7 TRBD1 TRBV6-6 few TGTGCCAGCAGTCGGGGGACAGGGGGAGCCTACGAGCAGTACTTC CASSRGTGGAYEQYF
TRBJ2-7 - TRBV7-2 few TGTGCCAGCAGCCCTCCACCCAGTTCGGGAGAGCAGTACTTC CASSPPPSSGEQYF
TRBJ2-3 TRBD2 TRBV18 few TGTGCCAGCTCCCCGACTAGCGGGGGGGCCGGAGATACGCAGTATTTT CASSPTSGGAGDTQYF
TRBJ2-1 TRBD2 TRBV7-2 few TGTGCCAGCAGCTGGGCGGGGGGGCTTTACAATGAGCAGTTCTTC CASSWAGGLYNEQFF
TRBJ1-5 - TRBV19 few TGTGCCAGTAGTAAGTTAGGGGAGGGCAATCAGCCCCAGCATTTT CASSKLGEGNQPQHF
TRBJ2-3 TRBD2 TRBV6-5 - TGTGCCAGCAGCTACGGGACTAGCGGTGGCACAGATACGCAGTATTTT CASSYGTSGGTDTQYF
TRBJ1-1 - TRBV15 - TGTGCCACCAGCAGAGATGATATGGCAGGAACCACTGAAGCTTTCTTT CATSRDDMAGTTEAFF
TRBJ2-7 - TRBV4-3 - TGCGCCAGCAGTCATCCCGGCCTAGTCTACGAGCAGTACTTC CASSHPGLVYEQYF
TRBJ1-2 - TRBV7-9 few TGTGCCAGCAGCCCGGGAGGGGGCTATGGCTACACCTTC CASSPGGGYGYTF
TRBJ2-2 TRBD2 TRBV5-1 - TGCGCCAGCAGCCGTGGGACTAGCGGCACCGGGGAGCTGTTTTTT CASSRGTSGTGELFF
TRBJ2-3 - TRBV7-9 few TGTGCCAGCACCCCAGGGATCTACACAGATACGCAGTATTTT CASTPGIYTDTQYF
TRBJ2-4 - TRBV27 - TGTGCCAGCACCCAGAGAGATGGCGGCATTCAGTACTTC CASTQRDGGIQYF
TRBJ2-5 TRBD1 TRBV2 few TGTGCCAGAGGACAGGGCTTAGAGACCCAGTACTTC CARGQGLETQYF
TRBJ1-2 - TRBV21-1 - TGTGCCAGCAGCACCAAGGGATACAGGGTCTCAGGTGGCTACACCTTC CASSTKGYRVSGGYTF
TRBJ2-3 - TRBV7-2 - TGTGCCAGCAGCTTTGCCTCCAGGGGATCAGATACGCAGTATTTT CASSFASRGSDTQYF
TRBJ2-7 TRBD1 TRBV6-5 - TGTGCCAGCAGTTACTCTGGGACAGATTCCTACGAGCAGTACTTC CASSYSGTDSYEQYF
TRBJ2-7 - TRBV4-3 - TGCGCCAGCAGCCAAGATCAGGGTACCTACGAGCAGTACTTC CASSQDQGTYEQYF
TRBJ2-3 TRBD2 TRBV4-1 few TGCGCCAGCAGCCAGGTCCGAGCGGGGGGCACAGATACGCAGTATTTT CASSQVRAGGTDTQYF
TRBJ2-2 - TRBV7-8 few TGTGCCAGCAGCTTCGTTGAGAGCACCGGGGAGCTGTTTTTT CASSFVESTGELFF
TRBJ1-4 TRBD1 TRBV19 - TGTGCCACCACCCGGGACAGGGTCGGGGAAAAACTGTTTTTT CATTRDRVGEKLFF
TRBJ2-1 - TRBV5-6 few TGTGCCAGCAGCTTCAGGGCCCTAGTGGGCAATGAGCAGTTCTTC CASSFRALVGNEQFF
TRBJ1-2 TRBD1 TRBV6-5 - TGTGCCAGCAGTTCAAACAGGGGGCTGGGCTATGGCTACACCTTC CASSSNRGLGYGYTF